This paragraph reports one T cell receptor beta chain. The data were obtained in a study of blood T cell repertoires in COVID-19. Trimming cost V 5 bases and J 10 bases, with 14 bases left between them. The germline V gene encodes CDR1 SGHVS and CDR2 FQNEAQ. The CDR3 totals 12 residues. Original processing notes: Cell counts per sample came from amplifying reference gene primers. Profiled with immunoSEQ multiplex PCR; TCRdb holds only in-frame clones, not every one. V, J and clone size derive from that table, while D and trimming were established from the DNA sequence. The sample consists of about 250,000 clones, approximately 86% of them appearing once.

The material sequenced was peripheral blood. The clonotype comes from a woman aged 55-75 years who had recovered from COVID-19. This sequence joins TRBV7-8 and TRBJ1-1, with a possible D match to TRBD1 (5 bases). The CDR3 DNA reads TGTGCCAGCAGCAGCGGGACTTGGGGAGCTTTCTTT. Translated: CASSSGTWGAFF.